The clone carrying this T cell receptor (beta chain) was counted a single time. The data originate from a study of blood T cell repertoires in COVID-19. Across the whole study: The samples span acute and convalescent COVID-19 from the United States, Italy and Spain. T cells, B-cell-depleted T cells, or PBMCs provided the cDNA or gDNA that served as material.

As handled by the study authors: Nucleated cell counts were estimated from reference gene primer amplification. Using immunoSEQ multiplex PCR, the repertoire was profiled, and TCRdb retains in-frame clones only, with some absent. That table supplies the V and J calls and clone size; D and trimming were determined from the DNA. The sample includes about 180,000 clones, 80% seen only once; the top ten take about 7%. The ends were cut back, 6 bases at V and 8 bases at J, with 7 bases in the middle. The CDR3 totals 9 residues. CDR1 and CDR2 from the germline V gene are SQVTM and ANQGSEA. Sequencing was carried out using peripheral blood. The genes are TRBV29-1 and TRBJ1-2; D not resolved. The TCR was taken from a man aged 65-85 years with active or convalescent COVID-19. The CDR3 nucleotides read TGCAGCGTGGCGGAGGGCTACACCTTC. This sequence encodes CSVAEGYTF.